A single sample gave rise to the 27 T cell receptor beta chains below, sequenced in a study of T-cell reconstitution after alpha-beta-depleted transplantation in children. Study-wide findings and caveats: The origin of alpha-beta T cells about two months after transplant was reportedly several hundred expanded graft clones.

No antigen has been identified for these receptors. Using unique molecular identifiers, the investigators prepared the TCRbeta library. TCRdb ran MiXCR on the PCR reads and lists one entry per CDR3 protein. Seen here are about 31,000 distinct CDR3 sequences, around 6.6% observed once, and the top ten hold over 20%. Sequencing was performed on peripheral blood, taken 60 days after TCRalphabeta/CD19-depleted stem cell transplant. All receptors derive from a child under two years old who had a stem cell transplant for acute myeloid leukemia, so the T cells may come from the graft donor.

This clonotype was seen repeatedly, ten times or more. This CDR3 reads CASSLDRGLGYTF. In DNA form, the CDR3 reads TGTGCCAGCAGCCTCGACAGGGGTTTAGGCTACACCTTC. This chain links TRBV7-2 with TRBJ1-2; the match to TRBD1 covers 8 bases. The CDR3 is 13 amino acids. Germline CDR1 and CDR2: SGHTA and FQGNSA. Unmatched junction bases numbered 7, after V lost 5 bases and J lost 8 bases.

This clonotype was picked up many times. The rearrangement links TRBV5-1 to TRBJ1-1, with 7 bases lining up with TRBD1. Germline values: CDR1 SGHRS, CDR2 YFSETQ. The CDR3 contains 13 residues. V lost 4 bases, J lost 3 bases, and 3 bases stayed unmatched. This chain's CDR3 is CASSRDRDTEAFF. Here the CDR3 DNA reads TGCGCCAGCAGCCGCGACAGGGACACTGAAGCTTTCTTT.

Many counts were recorded for this clonotype. Here the CDR3 reads CASSLDMGRRWYEQYF. In DNA form, the CDR3 reads TGTGCCAGCAGCTTGGATATGGGAAGGAGGTGGTACGAGCAGTACTTC. This chain uses TRBV5-6 with TRBJ2-7; the D gene is possibly TRBD2 (5 bases). V was trimmed by 0 bases and J by 4 bases, leaving 17 bases between them. The CDR3 totals 16 residues. Germline assignment: CDR1 SGHDT and CDR2 YYEEEE.

This clonotype was recorded at least ten times. This chain uses TRBV27 with TRBJ2-1; TRBD1 matches 8 bases. The CDR3 is made up of 14 amino acids. Germline CDR1 reads MNHEY; CDR2 reads SMNVEV (reference sequence). After removal of 2 bases from V and 7 bases from J, the junction contained 4 bases not matched to a gene. CDR3 sequence (DNA): TGTGCCAGCAGTTTAAGGGGGACAGGTAATGAGCAGTTCTTC. Translated, it gives CASSLRGTGNEQFF.

As concerns this clonotype: A much more abundant neighbour one base away suggests this may be a read error. The chain joins TRBV24-1 to TRBJ2-1; tentative D call: TRBD1 (6 bases). Germline V gene lookup returns CDR1 KGHDR and CDR2 SFDVKD. The length of the CDR3 is 13 residues. The CDR3 DNA is TGTGCCACCAGTGACCAGACAGGCCATGAGCAGATCTTC. Its protein is CATSDQTGHEQIF.

With regard to this clonotype: This clone may be a read error of a much larger clone one base away. A read error is likely, as this CDR3 ends without the conserved phenylalanine or tryptophan. The CDR3 is CASSRPGTGIHEQFL. DNA for the CDR3: TGTGCCAGCTCCCGTCCCGGGACAGGGATTCATGAGCAGTTCTTA. The chain couples TRBV18 to TRBJ2-1; 9 bases are a match to TRBD1. CDR3 length: 15 amino acids. V shed 6 bases, J shed 8 bases, and the junction held 11 bases outside the gene matches. Germline CDR1 reads KGHSH; CDR2 reads LQKENI.

This clonotype has ten or more counts. The chain couples TRBV7-9 to TRBJ2-1; 9 bases fit TRBD2. The CDR3 sequence is 16 residues long. Trimming took 5 bases from V and 1 from J; bases not matched to a gene: 6. Germline-derived CDR1 and CDR2 are SEHNR and FQNEAQ (reference sequence). The CDR3, as DNA: TGTGCCAGCAGCGACCCTCTAGCGGGATCCTACAATGAGCAGTTCTTC. Its translation: CASSDPLAGSYNEQFF.

This clonotype was found many times. The chain links TRBV6-5 to TRBJ2-3; no firm D call. Germline values: CDR1 MNHEY, CDR2 SVGAGI. Trimming took off 2 bases at V and 9 bases at J, with 12 bases between the two ends. This CDR3 is 13 amino acids long. The CDR3 loop reads CASSYRELWTQYF. The CDR3 coding sequence is TGTGCCAGCAGTTACAGGGAATTGTGGACGCAGTATTTT.

This clonotype was seen repeatedly, ten times or more. The chain is built from TRBV12-3 or TRBV12-4 and TRBJ2-1, with D possibly being TRBD1 (5 bases). This CDR3 has 13 residues. Trimming stripped 3 bases from V and 4 bases from J, with 7 bases between. As DNA, the CDR3 is TGTGCCAGCAGTTTGGACAAATACAATGAGCAGTTCTTC. It translates to CASSLDKYNEQFF.

This clonotype came up many times. CDR3: CASSYATVYEQYF. The CDR3 coding sequence is TGTGCCAGCAGCTACGCGACAGTTTACGAGCAGTACTTC. V gene TRBV6-2 or TRBV6-3 combines with J gene TRBJ2-7; tentatively, D is TRBD1 (5 bases). The CDR3 has 13 amino acids. CDR1 and CDR2 (germline): MNHEY, SVGEGT. Trimming stripped 6 bases from V and 4 bases from J, with 13 bases between.

This clonotype has a count of ten or more. The chain joins TRBV27 to TRBJ2-4; D might be TRBD1 or TRBD2, each matching 6 bases. This CDR3 region has 14 residues. V gave up 7 bases and J gave up 8 bases, with 18 bases separating them. From germline, CDR1 is MNHEY and CDR2 SMNVEV (reference sequence). The CDR3 spells CASTGGGSKYIQYF. The CDR3 nucleotides are TGTGCCAGCACCGGAGGGGGGAGTAAGTACATTCAGTACTTC.

This clonotype was recorded many times. The chain combines TRBV10-3 with TRBJ1-1; TRBD1 aligns across 8 bases. V was pared by 7 bases and J by 0 bases, with 7 bases of the junction left unmatched. Germline V gives CDR1 ENHRY, CDR2 SYGVKD. CDR3 length equals 15 residues. The CDR3 sequence is CAINWDRSMNTEAFF. The DNA of the CDR3 is TGTGCCATCAATTGGGACAGGTCCATGAACACTGAAGCTTTCTTT.

This clonotype is classed as medium-sized (0.01 to 0.1%). CDR3 in amino acids: CSAQRAGGFGTGELFF. DNA for the CDR3: TGCAGTGCTCAAAGGGCAGGGGGCTTCGGGACCGGGGAGCTGTTTTTT. The chain joins TRBV20-1 to TRBJ2-2; 8 nucleotides match TRBD1. The V gene end was trimmed by 5 bases and the J gene end by 5 bases; junction bases not matched to a gene: 13. This CDR3 has 16 amino acids. Per germline, CDR1 DFQATT and CDR2 SNEGSKA (reference sequence).

This clonotype occurred many times. The chain joins TRBV7-9 to TRBJ2-7; D is possibly TRBD2 (6 bases). Looked up from germline, CDR1 is SEHNR and CDR2 is FQNEAQ (reference sequence). V lost 5 bases, J lost 4 bases, and 15 bases lay in between. The CDR3 contains 14 residues. The DNA for the CDR3 is TGTGCCAGCAGCCAGCCCGGAGGGCCATACGAGCAGTACTTC. Amino acid sequence: CASSQPGGPYEQYF.

V is TRBV7-9 and J is TRBJ1-6; TRBD1 matches at 8 bases. Trimming took 6 bases from V and 9 from J; bases not matched to a gene: 16. The germline V gene has CDR1 SEHNR and CDR2 FQNEAQ (reference sequence). The CDR3 sequence is 17 residues long. The CDR3 region is CASRGSDRESLRSPLHF. CDR3 in DNA: TGTGCCAGCAGGGGATCGGACAGGGAGTCTCTTCGTTCACCCCTCCACTTT.

This clonotype was observed many times. This sequence joins TRBV10-3 and TRBJ2-7; 12 bases align to TRBD2. The CDR3 consists of 16 residues. Germline V CDR1 and CDR2: ENHRY, SYGVKD. After removal of 0 bases from V and 5 bases from J, the junction contained 5 bases not matched to a gene. Written as DNA, the CDR3 is TGTGCCATCAGTGAGTCAAGACTAGCGGGGGACCACGAGCAGTACTTC. This gives the protein CAISESRLAGDHEQYF.

Note on this clonotype: Possible read error: a much larger clone is one base away. The J gene is TRBJ1-1, the V gene TRBV29-1; D perhaps matches TRBD1 (6 bases). CDR1 SQVTM and CDR2 ANQGSEA come from the germline V gene. The CDR3 is 13 amino acids. The CDR3 DNA is TGCAGCTTTAGGGGGGGGGATAACACTGAAGCTCTCTTT. This codes for CSFRGGDNTEALF.

There are many counts of this clonotype. The chain recombines TRBV7-9 with TRBJ1-1, with D perhaps matching TRBD1 (5 bases). The CDR3 totals 14 residues. Germline V CDR1 and CDR2: SEHNR, FQNEAQ (reference sequence). V lost 3 bases and J lost 3, with 11 bases in between. Here the CDR3 reads CASSFVREDTEAFF. The DNA of the CDR3 is TGTGCCAGCAGCTTTGTCAGGGAGGACACTGAAGCTTTCTTT.

This clonotype appeared a few times. The gene calls are TRBV29-1 and TRBJ2-1; 8 nucleotides line up with TRBD1. This CDR3 has 14 residues. Germline CDR1 SQVTM, CDR2 ANQGSEA. The V gene end was trimmed by 8 bases and the J gene end by 0 bases; junction bases not matched to a gene: 6. The CDR3 region has the DNA TGCAGCCTCCGGACAGGGAGCTCCTACAATGAGCAGTTCTTC. It translates to CSLRTGSSYNEQFF.

This clonotype was recorded at least ten times. The V and J genes are TRBV15 and TRBJ2-1, with 7 bases lining up with TRBD1. The V gene's germline CDR1 is LNHNV and CDR2 YYDKDF (reference sequence). Germline trimming cut 0 bases from V and 2 bases from J; bases unmatched to any gene: 4. This CDR3 has 16 residues. CDR3 bases: TGTGCCACCAGCAGAGACACAGGGGTAACCTACAATGAGCAGTTCTTC. Translating it yields CATSRDTGVTYNEQFF.

The table lists this clonotype with a few counts. The V call is TRBV7-8, the J call TRBJ2-7, with a tentative D call TRBD2 (6 bases). Germline lookup yields CDR1 SGHVS and CDR2 FQNEAQ. The CDR3 runs to 14 residues. Trimming stripped 3 bases from V and 3 bases from J, with 12 bases between. CDR3 sequence (DNA): TGTGCCAGCAGCTTGCCCGGGAGCTTCTACGAGCAGTACTTC. This sequence encodes CASSLPGSFYEQYF.

This clonotype appeared many times. This chain connects TRBV5-5 to TRBJ1-5; D is unclear. Trimming cost V 4 bases and J 0 bases, with 11 bases left between them. CDR1 SGHKS and CDR2 YYEKEE come from the germline V gene (reference sequence). This CDR3 has 15 amino acids. The DNA of the CDR3 is TGTGCCAGCAGCCCCCTTGGGAATAGCAATCAGCCCCAGCATTTT. Translating it yields CASSPLGNSNQPQHF.

The sample holds many counts of this clonotype. The chain couples TRBV9 to TRBJ1-3; D remains ambiguous. The CDR3 runs to 13 residues. Trimming stripped 2 bases from V and 3 bases from J, with 6 bases between. Germline assignment: CDR1 SGDLS and CDR2 YYNGEE. As DNA, the CDR3 is TGTGCCAGCAGCGTCGGAGATGGAAACACCATATATTTT. This encodes CASSVGDGNTIYF.

The sample holds many counts of this clonotype. The chain links TRBV4-3 to TRBJ2-7, with D hard to call. Between the trimmed V and J ends, which lost 0 bases and 7 bases, there was a span of 13 bases. From germline, CDR1 is LGHNA and CDR2 YSLEER. The CDR3 runs 14 residues. The CDR3 sequence: CASSQDDVTGEQYF. The CDR3 region has the DNA TGCGCCAGCAGCCAAGATGATGTGACTGGGGAGCAGTACTTC.

This clonotype was recorded many times. The genes are TRBV6-6 and TRBJ2-5; 7 bases fit TRBD2. Looked up from germline, CDR1 is MNHNY and CDR2 is SVGAGI (reference sequence). The CDR3 spans 10 residues. Trimming removed 6 bases from V and 9 bases from J; junction bases left unmatched: 1. CDR3 in amino acids: CASSGGSQYF. The CDR3 DNA is TGTGCCAGCAGCGGGGGGTCCCAGTACTTC.

This clonotype occurred many times. The rearrangement links TRBV25-1 to TRBJ2-7; no clear D gene. The germline V gene encodes CDR1 MGHDK and CDR2 SYGVNS. Trimming left V 6 bases short and J 6 bases short, with 9 bases between. CDR3 length: 11 residues. CDR3 in DNA: TGTGCCAGCAGGTATTCCGGCGAGCAGTACTTC. Protein sequence: CASRYSGEQYF.

This clonotype was recorded at least ten times. V and J are TRBV7-2 and TRBJ2-1; perhaps TRBD2 as D (5 bases). The CDR3 has 16 amino acids. Germline CDR1 is SGHTA and CDR2 is FQGNSA. V lost 1 base and J 0 bases, leaving 10 bases between the germline ends. The CDR3 spells CASSLDVAGSYNEQFF. The DNA for the CDR3 is TGTGCCAGCAGCTTAGACGTCGCGGGCTCCTACAATGAGCAGTTCTTC.